A single sample gave rise to the 8 T cell receptor beta chains below, sequenced in a study of blood T cell repertoires in COVID-19. The table came from immunoSEQ multiplex PCR; TCRdb's copy has only in-frame clones and leaves some out. The repertoire holds about 180,000 clones, with roughly 87% as singletons. The material sequenced was PBMCs or T cells enriched from blood (not recorded which). These receptors were collected from a human donor with acute COVID-19. The donor label of this sample is uncertain.

This clone was detected only a few times. V gene TRBV11-2 combines with J gene TRBJ1-2; no clear D. CDR3 length: 15 amino acids. V was clipped by 1 base and J by 1 base, with 10 bases between them. The germline V gene has CDR1 SGHAT and CDR2 FQNNGV. DNA of the CDR3: TGTGCCAGCAGCTTAGCGAGCAGCGTTAACTATGGCTACACCTTC. Encoded protein: CASSLASSVNYGYTF.

The rearrangement joins TRBV19 to TRBJ1-2; no definite D call. The CDR3 consists of 15 residues. Looked up from germline, CDR1 is LNHDA and CDR2 is SQIVND (reference sequence). The V end was cut by 7 bases, the J end by 2 bases, with 17 bases between. The CDR3 is CASIRTHTQNYGYTF. The DNA of the CDR3 is TGTGCCAGTATCCGGACTCATACGCAAAACTATGGCTACACCTTC.

This clone is a singleton in its sample. This chain uses TRBV20-1 with TRBJ2-5, with D perhaps TRBD2 (5 bases). V was cut by 7 bases and J by 5 bases, with 11 bases left in between. Germline lookup yields CDR1 DFQATT and CDR2 SNEGSKA (reference sequence). The CDR3 consists of 11 residues. The CDR3 sequence: CSVPSGETQYF. Here the CDR3 DNA reads TGCAGTGTTCCCTCGGGGGAGACCCAGTACTTC.

The chain joins TRBV5-6 to TRBJ1-2; D is unclear. In germline, CDR1 is SGHDT, CDR2 YYEEEE. CDR3 size: 14 residues. Trimming removed 6 bases at V and 4 bases at J, with 16 bases between. The CDR3 region is CASTVGPLSYGYTF. CDR3 bases: TGTGCCAGCACCGTTGGTCCGCTCAGCTATGGCTACACCTTC.

The chain joins TRBV7-6 to TRBJ2-5; TRBD2 is a possible D gene (8 bases). This CDR3 region has 19 residues. Between the trimmed V and J ends, which lost 4 bases and 4 bases, there was a span of 28 bases. From germline, CDR1 is SGHVS and CDR2 FNYEAQ. CDR3: CASSSTGGGGGPTVETQYF. The CDR3 DNA sequence: TGTGCCAGCAGCTCCACCGGGGGGGGAGGGGGCCCGACGGTAGAGACCCAGTACTTC. Looking up the rest from reference TRBV7-6 and TRBJ2-5 gives the full variable domain: GAGVSQSPRYKVTKRGQDVALRCDPISGHVSLYWYRQALGQGPEFLTYFNYEAQQDKSGLPNDRFSAERPEGSISTLTIQRTEQRDSAMYRCASSSTGGGGGPTVETQYFGPGTRLLVL.

J is TRBJ1-2 and V is TRBV18; D uncertain. CDR1 KGHSH and CDR2 LQKENI come from the germline V gene. V lost 3 bases, J lost 0 bases, and 11 bases lay in between. This CDR3 comprises 15 residues. This CDR3 is CASSPLGRANYGYTF. The CDR3 DNA follows: TGTGCCAGCTCACCTTTGGGGAGAGCTAACTATGGCTACACCTTC.

This chain joins TRBV7-2 and TRBJ2-7; 7 positions match TRBD2. V shed 0 bases, J shed 6 bases, and the junction held 11 bases outside the gene matches. Per germline, CDR1 SGHTA and CDR2 FQGNSA. The CDR3 totals 16 residues. The CDR3 DNA is TGTGCCAGCAGCTTAGCGCTCGGCGGGGGTGCCCTCGAGCAGTACTTC. Encoded protein: CASSLALGGGALEQYF. Full variable domain (missing parts from reference TRBV7-2 and TRBJ2-7): GAGVSQSPSNKVTEKGKDVELRCDPISGHTALYWYRQSLGQGLEFLIYFQGNSAPDKSGLPSDRFSAERTGGSVSTLTIQRTQQEDSAVYLCASSLALGGGALEQYFGPGTRLTVT.

The gene calls are TRBV5-6 and TRBJ1-3; D might be TRBD1 (6 bases). The length of the CDR3 is 18 residues. The V end lost 3 bases, the J end lost 4 bases, and 23 bases lay between the germline ends. The germline V gene has CDR1 SGHDT and CDR2 YYEEEE. The CDR3 DNA sequence: TGTGCCAGCAGCTCGTATCCCGGGGGGGCCCGGCGGGGAAACACCATATATTTT. This translates into CASSSYPGGARRGNTIYF.